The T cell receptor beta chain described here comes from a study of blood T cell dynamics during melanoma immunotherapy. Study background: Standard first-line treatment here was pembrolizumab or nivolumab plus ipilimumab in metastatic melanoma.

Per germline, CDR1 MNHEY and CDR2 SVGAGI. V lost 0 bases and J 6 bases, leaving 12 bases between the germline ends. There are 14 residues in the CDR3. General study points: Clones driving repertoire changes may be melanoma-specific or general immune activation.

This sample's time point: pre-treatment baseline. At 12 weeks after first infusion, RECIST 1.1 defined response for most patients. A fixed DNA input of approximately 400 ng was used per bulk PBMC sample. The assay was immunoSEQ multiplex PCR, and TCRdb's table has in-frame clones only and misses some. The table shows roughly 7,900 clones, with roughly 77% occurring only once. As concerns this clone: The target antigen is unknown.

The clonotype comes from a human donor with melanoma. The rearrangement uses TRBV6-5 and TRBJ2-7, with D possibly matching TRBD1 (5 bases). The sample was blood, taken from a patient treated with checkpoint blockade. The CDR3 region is CASSYSLGAGEQYF. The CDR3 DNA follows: TGTGCCAGCAGTTACTCGTTAGGGGCTGGCGAGCAGTACTTC.